The source of this T cell receptor beta chain is a study of blood T cell repertoires in COVID-19. The table came from immunoSEQ multiplex PCR; TCRdb's copy has only in-frame clones and leaves some out. The sample lists about 350,000 clones; more than 85% were seen once. This clonotype originated in a woman between 25 and 40 years old who had recovered from COVID-19. Sequencing was performed on PBMCs or T cells enriched from blood (not recorded which).

CDR3 residues: CASSLVNSYNEQFF. The CDR3 coding sequence is TGTGCCAGCAGCTTAGTCAATTCCTACAATGAGCAGTTCTTC. The gene calls are TRBV7-6 and TRBJ2-1; D is unresolved. The CDR3 runs 14 residues. The germline V gene has CDR1 SGHVS and CDR2 FNYEAQ. V lost 1 base and J lost 1, with 5 bases in between.